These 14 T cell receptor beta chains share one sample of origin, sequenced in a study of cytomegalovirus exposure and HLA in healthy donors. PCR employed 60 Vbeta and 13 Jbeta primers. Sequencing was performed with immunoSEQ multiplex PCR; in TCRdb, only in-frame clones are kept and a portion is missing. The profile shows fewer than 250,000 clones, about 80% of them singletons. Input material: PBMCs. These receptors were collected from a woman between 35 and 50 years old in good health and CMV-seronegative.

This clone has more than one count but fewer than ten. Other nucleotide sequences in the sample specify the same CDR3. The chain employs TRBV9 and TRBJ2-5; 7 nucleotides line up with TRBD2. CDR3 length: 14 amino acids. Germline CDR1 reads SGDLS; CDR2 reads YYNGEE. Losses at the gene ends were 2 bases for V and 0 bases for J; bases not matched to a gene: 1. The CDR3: CASSVLADQETQYF. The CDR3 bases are TGTGCCAGCAGCGTGCTAGCGGACCAAGAGACCCAGTACTTC. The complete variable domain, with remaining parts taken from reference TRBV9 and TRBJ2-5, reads DSGVTQTPKHLITATGQRVTLRCSPRSGDLSVYWYQQSLDQGLQFLIQYYNGEERAKGNILERFSAQQFPDLHSELNLSSLELGDSALYFCASSVLADQETQYFGPGTRLLVL.

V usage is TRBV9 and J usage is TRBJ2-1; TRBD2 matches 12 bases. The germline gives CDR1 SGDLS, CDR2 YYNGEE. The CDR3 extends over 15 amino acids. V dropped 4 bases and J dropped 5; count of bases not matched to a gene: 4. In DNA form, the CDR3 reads TGTGCCAGCAGCCTGAGGACTAGCGGGAACAATGAGCAGTTCTTC. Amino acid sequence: CASSLRTSGNNEQFF.

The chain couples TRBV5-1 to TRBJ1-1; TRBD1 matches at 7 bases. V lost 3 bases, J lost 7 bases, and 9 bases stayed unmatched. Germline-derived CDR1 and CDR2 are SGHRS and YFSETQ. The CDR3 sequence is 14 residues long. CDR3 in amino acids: CASSSGQAWGEAFF. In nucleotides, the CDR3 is TGCGCCAGCAGCTCCGGACAGGCCTGGGGTGAAGCTTTCTTT.

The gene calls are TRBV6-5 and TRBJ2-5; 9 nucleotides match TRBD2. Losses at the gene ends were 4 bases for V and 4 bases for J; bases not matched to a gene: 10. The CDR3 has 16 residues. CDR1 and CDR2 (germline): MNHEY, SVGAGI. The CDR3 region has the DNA TGTGCCAGCAGTTCACAAGCGGGAGGAGGCGGAGAGACCCAGTACTTC. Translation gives CASSSQAGGGGETQYF.

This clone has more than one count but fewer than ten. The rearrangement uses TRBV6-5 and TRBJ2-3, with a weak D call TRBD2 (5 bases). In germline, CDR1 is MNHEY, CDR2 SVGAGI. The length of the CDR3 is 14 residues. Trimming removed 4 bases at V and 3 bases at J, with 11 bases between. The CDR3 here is CASSFPSGTDTQYF. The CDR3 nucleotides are TGTGCCAGCAGTTTCCCCTCGGGGACAGATACGCAGTATTTT.

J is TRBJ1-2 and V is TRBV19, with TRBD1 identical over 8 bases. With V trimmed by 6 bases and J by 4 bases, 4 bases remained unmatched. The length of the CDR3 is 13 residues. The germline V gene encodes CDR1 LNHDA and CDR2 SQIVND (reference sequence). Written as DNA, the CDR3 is TGTGCCAGTAGCAGGGGGCCGGGCTATGGCTACACCTTC. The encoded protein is CASSRGPGYGYTF.

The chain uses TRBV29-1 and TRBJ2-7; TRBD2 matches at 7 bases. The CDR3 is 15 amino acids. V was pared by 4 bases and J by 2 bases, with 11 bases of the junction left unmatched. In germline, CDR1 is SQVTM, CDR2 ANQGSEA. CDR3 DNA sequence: TGCAGCGTTGGTAGGGCCTTCGGGAGGCCCTACGAGCAGTACTTC. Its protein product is CSVGRAFGRPYEQYF.

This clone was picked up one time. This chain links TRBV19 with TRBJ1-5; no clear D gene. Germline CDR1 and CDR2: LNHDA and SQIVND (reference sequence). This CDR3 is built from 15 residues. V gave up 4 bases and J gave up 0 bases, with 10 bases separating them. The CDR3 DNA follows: TGTGCCAGTAGTAAAGTGCTCTATAGCAATCAGCCCCAGCATTTT. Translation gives CASSKVLYSNQPQHF. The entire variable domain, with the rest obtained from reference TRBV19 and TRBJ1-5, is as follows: DGGITQSPKYLFRKEGQNVTLSCEQNLNHDAMYWYRQDPGQGLRLIYYSQIVNDFQKGDIAEGYSVSREKKESFPLTVTSAQKNPTAFYLCASSKVLYSNQPQHFGDGTRLSIL.

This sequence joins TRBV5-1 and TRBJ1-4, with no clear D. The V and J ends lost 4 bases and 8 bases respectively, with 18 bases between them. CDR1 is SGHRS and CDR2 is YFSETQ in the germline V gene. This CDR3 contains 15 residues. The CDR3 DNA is TGCGCCAGCAGCCCATCAGGTATATCGGCCGAAAAACTGTTTTTT. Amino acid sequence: CASSPSGISAEKLFF.

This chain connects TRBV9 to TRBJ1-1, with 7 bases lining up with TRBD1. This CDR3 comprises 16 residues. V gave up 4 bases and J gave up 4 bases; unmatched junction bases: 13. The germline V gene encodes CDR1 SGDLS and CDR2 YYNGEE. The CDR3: CASSIDPHRGGTEAFF. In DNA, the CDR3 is TGTGCCAGCAGCATCGACCCCCACAGGGGAGGCACTGAAGCTTTCTTT.

CDR3 sequence (DNA): TGTGCCAGCTCACCACGGGACTCGAACACTGAAGCTTTCTTT. Translated: CASSPRDSNTEAFF. The chain carries TRBV18 and TRBJ1-1; tentative D call: TRBD1 (5 bases). The V end was cut by 1 base, the J end by 1 base, with 7 bases between. Germline V gives CDR1 KGHSH, CDR2 LQKENI. The CDR3 covers 14 residues.

CDR3 DNA: TGTGCCAGCACCGAAACTTCGGGACAGGGGCCCGGGGAGCTGTTTTTT. It yields the protein CASTETSGQGPGELFF. The genes are TRBV11-3 and TRBJ2-2; the match to TRBD1 covers 10 bases. Losses at the gene ends were 7 bases for V and 6 bases for J; bases not matched to a gene: 11. CDR1 and CDR2 from the germline V gene are SGHNT and YENEEA. CDR3 length: 16 amino acids.

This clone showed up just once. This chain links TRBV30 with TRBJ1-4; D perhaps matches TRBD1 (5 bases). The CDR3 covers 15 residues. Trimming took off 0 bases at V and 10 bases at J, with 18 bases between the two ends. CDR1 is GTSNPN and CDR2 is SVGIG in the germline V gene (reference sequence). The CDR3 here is CAWSVRREARGKLFF. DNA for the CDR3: TGTGCCTGGAGTGTACGACGAGAGGCTAGGGGAAAACTGTTTTTT.

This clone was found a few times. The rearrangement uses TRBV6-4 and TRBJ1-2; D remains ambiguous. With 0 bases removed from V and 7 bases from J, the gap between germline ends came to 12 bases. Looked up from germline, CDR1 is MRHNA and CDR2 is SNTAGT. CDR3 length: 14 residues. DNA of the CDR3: TGTGCCAGCAGTGACTCGATTGGTGCGGGTGGCTACACCTTC. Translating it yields CASSDSIGAGGYTF.